The TCR beta chain described here comes from a study of blood T cell repertoires in COVID-19. Study as a whole: Some COVID-19 samples were acute and others convalescent; all came from the United States, Italy and Spain. PBMCs, B-cell-depleted T cells, or T cells provided the cDNA or gDNA that made up the material.

The germline CDR1 and CDR2 sequences are LNHDA and SQIVND (reference sequence). CDR3 length equals 16 residues. V dropped 6 bases and J dropped 1 base, with 16 bases sitting between them. In the original processing: Estimated nucleated cell counts came from reference gene primer amplification. The protocol was immunoSEQ multiplex PCR, while the TCRdb copy is restricted to in-frame clones and leaves out a portion. V, J and clone size derive from that table, while D and trimming were established from the DNA sequence. The data hold about 200,000 clones, with 70% to 90% observed a single time. This sequence originates from a woman in her fifties or sixties with acute or convalescent COVID-19. The source material was peripheral blood. V gene TRBV19 combines with J gene TRBJ1-5, with D possibly matching TRBD1 (6 bases). In nucleotides, the CDR3 is TGTGCCAGTAGCGATAACAGGGAAGGGAGCAATCAGCCCCAGCATTTT. It yields the protein CASSDNREGSNQPQHF.